The T cell receptor (beta chain) under discussion was sequenced for a study of technical replicates of blood from several donors. The CDR3 extends over 9 amino acids. CDR1 is MDHEN and CDR2 is SYDVKM in the germline V gene. Assay used: immunoSEQ multiplex PCR; TCRdb lists only in-frame clones, some missing. The data contain about 89,000 clones, approximately 96% of them seen just once; the ten biggest clones take up roughly 0.22%. This clone was recorded only once. The chain joins TRBV28 to TRBJ2-1, with unresolved D. Sequenced material: T cells isolated from PBMCs. This sequence originates from a human donor in good health. DNA of the CDR3: TGTGGCGAGCGAATAGGGCAGTTCTTC. As protein: CGERIGQFF.